Listed below are T cell receptor beta chains from one sample, sequenced in a study of blood T cell repertoires in COVID-19. Clones were sequenced by immunoSEQ multiplex PCR, and TCRdb holds only the in-frame ones, with some missing. The repertoire includes 300,000 to 450,000 clones, 85% to 90% of them detected once, and 1.2% sits in the top ten. The sample consisted of PBMCs or T cells enriched from blood (not recorded which). The receptors here all came from a young woman who had recovered from COVID-19. Each CDR3 is given with its conserved first and last residue. Each record gives: V gene, clone size, D gene, J gene, CDR3 protein, CDR3 DNA. The D gene is left open where the match is weak. Expanded clones get a size class; other rows say once, few or many, or leave the size out.

TRBV5-1	NA	TRBD1	TRBJ2-2	CASSFYRGKTGELFF	TGCGCCAGCAGCTTTTACAGGGGGAAAACCGGGGAGCTGTTTTTT
TRBV6-5	NA	NA	TRBJ2-7	CASSYSPTPYEQYF	TGTGCCAGCAGTTATAGTCCCACCCCCTACGAGCAGTACTTC
TRBV7-2	NA	NA	TRBJ1-3	CASRNSSGNTIYF	TGTGCCAGCAGGAACTCCTCTGGAAACACCATATATTTT
TRBV9	NA	NA	TRBJ2-2	CASSVSDFTGELFF	TGTGCCAGCAGCGTCTCGGACTTCACCGGGGAGCTGTTTTTT
TRBV7-9	NA	TRBD2	TRBJ2-6	CASSLSGGAGANVLTF	TGTGCCAGCAGCTTATCTGGGGGGGCTGGGGCCAACGTCCTGACTTTC
TRBV30	once	NA	TRBJ1-2	CAWNREYYGYTF	TGTGCCTGGAACAGGGAGTACTATGGCTACACCTTC
TRBV9	NA	NA	TRBJ1-2	CASSPLARPGDGYTF	TGTGCCAGCAGCCCCTTGGCGCGGCCCGGTGATGGCTACACCTTC
TRBV4-1	NA	TRBD1	TRBJ2-7	CASSQEDREWAYEQYF	TGCGCCAGCAGCCAAGAAGACAGGGAATGGGCGTACGAGCAGTACTTC
TRBV9	NA	TRBD1	TRBJ1-3	CASSARQGRGNTIYF	TGTGCCAGCAGCGCAAGACAGGGGAGGGGAAACACCATATATTTT
TRBV2	NA	TRBD2	TRBJ2-5	CASKTSGGAWQETQYF	TGTGCCAGCAAGACTAGCGGGGGGGCGTGGCAAGAGACCCAGTACTTC
TRBV18	NA	TRBD1	TRBJ1-6	CATSTGVGSPLHF	TGTGCCACCTCGACAGGGGTCGGTTCACCCCTCCACTTT
TRBV6-5	NA	TRBD2	TRBJ2-2	CASRVAGGGTGELFF	TGTGCCAGCAGGGTAGCGGGGGGGGGCACCGGGGAGCTGTTTTTT
TRBV6-1	once	NA	TRBJ1-3	CASSGIQGGFDGNTIYF	TGTGCCAGCAGTGGTATCCAGGGTGGTTTCGATGGAAACACCATATATTTT
TRBV7-6	once	TRBD2	TRBJ2-1	CASSPEGLAGGLVQFF	TGTGCCAGCAGCCCGGAGGGACTAGCGGGGGGGCTGGTGCAGTTCTTC
TRBV7-2	NA	NA	TRBJ1-3	CASSPSRWQEWGNTIYF	TGTGCCAGCAGCCCTTCCAGATGGCAGGAATGGGGAAACACCATATATTTT
TRBV9	NA	TRBD1	TRBJ2-7	CASSVGQGPYEQYF	TGTGCCAGCAGCGTTGGACAGGGTCCCTACGAGCAGTACTTC
TRBV7-9	NA	TRBD1	TRBJ2-7	CASSSDRENLYEQYF	TGTGCCAGCAGCTCGGACAGGGAAAATCTCTACGAGCAGTACTTC
TRBV18	NA	TRBD1	TRBJ1-2	CASSPQGAGYTF	TGTGCCAGCTCACCACAGGGGGCCGGCTACACCTTC
TRBV28	NA	TRBD2	TRBJ2-1	CASHRGGAHNEQFF	TGTGCCAGCCACCGGGGGGGGGCCCACAATGAGCAGTTCTTC
TRBV9	NA	NA	TRBJ2-3	CASSVGQAGRTTDTQYF	TGTGCCAGCAGCGTAGGTCAGGCAGGGCGGACCACAGATACGCAGTATTTT
TRBV29-1	few	NA	TRBJ2-2	CSVENRVLSTGELFF	TGCAGCGTTGAAAACAGGGTACTGAGCACCGGGGAGCTGTTTTTT
TRBV13	NA	NA	TRBJ2-7	CASSLRDSYEQYF	TGTGCCAGCAGCTTAAGAGACAGCTACGAGCAGTACTTC